This entry is about one T cell receptor (beta chain). This sample is drawn from a study of T cells in localized non-small cell lung cancer. This CDR3 contains 18 residues. The germline CDR1 and CDR2 sequences are SGHRS and YFSETQ. With V trimmed by 2 bases and J by 3 bases, 11 bases remained unmatched. Profiled with immunoSEQ multiplex PCR; TCRdb holds only in-frame clones, not every one. The sample holds about 59,000 clones, over 85% seen once. This chain uses TRBV5-1 with TRBJ1-4, with 9 bases identical to TRBD1. The sample was peripheral blood, taken before any cancer treatment. This clonotype originated in a man aged 35-69 years with stage I squamous cell lung carcinoma. CDR3 DNA: TGCGCCAGCAGCTTCGAGGGACAGGGAACATCGCCTAATGAAAAACTGTTTTTT. It translates to CASSFEGQGTSPNEKLFF.